One TCR beta chain is described in this entry. Its specificity is unknown. This sample stems from a study of vaccination and CD4 T cells after COVID-19. Across the whole study: The post-COVID sampling time was a median 101 days after diagnosis, ranging from 35 to 161.

The study sequenced cultured CD4+ T cell DNA using the Oncomine TCR Beta short-read assay. Once CD4+ T cells had been cultured, genomic DNA was extracted from them. MiXCR, run by TCRdb on the PCR reads, gives a single entry per CDR3 protein. Of over 15,000 distinct CDR3 sequences listed, 51% were seen once; the top ten hold approximately 22%. Time point given: late sampling 161 to 241 days after vaccination in three convalescent patients. Treatment: approximately nine-day PBMC culture with coronavirus spike peptide pools or control peptides (ViraFEST assay). This sample comprised CD4+ T cells from blood, cultured in vitro, obtained about 7 months after SARS-CoV-2 vaccination. The TCR comes from a human donor who had recovered from COVID-19.

The CDR3 coding sequence is TGTGCCAGCAGAGCCCACCAAGAGACCCAGTACTTC. This gives the protein CASRAHQETQYF. This sequence joins TRBV10-3 and TRBJ2-5; the D is unclear. The germline gives CDR1 ENHRY, CDR2 SYGVKD. CDR3 size: 12 residues. V gave up 10 bases and J gave up 0 bases, with 9 bases separating them.